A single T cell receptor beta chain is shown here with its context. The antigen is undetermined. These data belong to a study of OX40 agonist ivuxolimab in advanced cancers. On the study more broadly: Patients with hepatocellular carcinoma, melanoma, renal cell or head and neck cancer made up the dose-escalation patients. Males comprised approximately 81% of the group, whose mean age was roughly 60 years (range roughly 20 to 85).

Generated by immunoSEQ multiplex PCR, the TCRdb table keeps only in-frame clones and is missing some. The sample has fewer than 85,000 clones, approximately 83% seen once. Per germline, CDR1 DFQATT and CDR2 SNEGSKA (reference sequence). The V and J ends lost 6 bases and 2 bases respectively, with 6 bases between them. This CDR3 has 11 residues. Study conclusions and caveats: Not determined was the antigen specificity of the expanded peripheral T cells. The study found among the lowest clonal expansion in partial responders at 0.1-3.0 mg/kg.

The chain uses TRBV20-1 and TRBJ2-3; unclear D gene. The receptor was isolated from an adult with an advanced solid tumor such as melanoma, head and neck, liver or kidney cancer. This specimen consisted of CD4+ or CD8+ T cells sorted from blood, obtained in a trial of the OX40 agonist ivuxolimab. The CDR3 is CSASNTDTQYF. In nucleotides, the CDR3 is TGCAGTGCCAGTAACACAGATACGCAGTATTTT.